This T cell receptor beta chain was recovered during a study of cytomegalovirus exposure and HLA in healthy donors (dated by TCRdb to the late 2010s). About the full investigation: In an earlier analysis of 550 to 750 of the donors, approximately 260 Gb of sequence data and some 120 million unique TCR beta sequences from 180 million or so T cells were reported. To decide whether each TCR beta V gene segment behaved as functional or pseudogenic, an earlier analysis of some 600 of the donors relied on high-throughput TCR beta sequencing. A separate validation cohort of roughly 130 different subjects was used in addition to the roughly 670-subject first cohort. Every discovery cohort repertoire had been produced on one sequencing platform. Rather than using new phenotypic data, the later analysis identified candidate immune exposures from TCR beta sequences and from how often those sequences occurred across donors. A few DR-DQ haplotypes were handled as single units for association and clustering because linkage in the cohort was strong. To predict cytomegalovirus infection status, the study combined high-throughput TCR immunosequencing, statistical association of individual TCRs with disease status, and machine learning. Among about 400 genotyped donors of the cohort, an average of roughly 230,000 unique TCR beta nucleotide sequences was sequenced per donor, of which 15% to 20% were non-productive. Donor age, sex, ethnicity and CMV serostatus were compiled alongside the repertoire data. The T cell repertoires of several hundred subjects were profiled by immunosequencing and related to cytomegalovirus serostatus. The study was designed to test whether signatures of past pathogen exposure could be identified by cataloging public T cell receptors. To study patterns of TCR occurrence, a later analysis re-analyzed previously published TCR beta repertoires from 666 donors and added high-resolution HLA genotyping. An early release that covered 640 HLA-typed donors contained around 330 gigabases of sequencing data and around 80 million unique TCR sequences. A later genetic analysis used genome-wide SNP genotypes for about 65% of the 666 donors, treating that subset as a discovery cohort. Class I and class II HLA loci were covered by the typing at four-digit resolution. Typing coverage differed by locus: A, B, C, DRB1 and DQB1 were typed in about 629-640 donors, DQA1 in approximately 520, DPA1 in 600 to 610, and DPB1 in approximately 450. Among the approximately 400 genotyped donors, 81% belonged to the genetic ancestry cluster associated with self-reported Caucasian donors.

V and J are trimmed by 6 bases and 4 bases, and the gene matches miss 10 bases of the junction. The CDR3 has 15 amino acids, counting the end cysteine and phenylalanine. The retained sequence is limited to the CDR3, 45 bases, with the frame set at the first base. The germline V gene gives CDR1 as MDHEN and CDR2 as SYDVKM. The cohort comprised 550 to 700 healthy bone marrow donors. At the time of sampling, every cohort member was nominally healthy, though immune exposures that went unrecorded were likely present. The donor was CMV seropositive and belonged to the group of 250 to 300 seropositive cohort members. A peripheral blood sample was collected from each donor, and TCR beta sequencing was performed on peripheral blood mononuclear cells. Genomic DNA extraction from the blood cell samples was performed with the Qiagen DNeasy Blood Extraction Kit. The paper's findings and limits, for the study overall: In a later genetic analysis, a missense DCLRE1C variant was associated with V-gene and J-gene trimming of TCR beta chains, and the association was replicated in an independent cohort. Linkage disequilibrium might explain the correlated functional status among segregating V segments, but an unknown experimental factor could not be excluded. Most TCR sequences were observed very rarely across donors, whereas some public TCRs were present in many individuals. In a later analysis, some 17,000 TCR beta sequences were associated with specific HLA alleles at a false discovery rate of 0.05. Broadly in line with IMGT annotations, most TCR beta V segments showed up in productive rearrangements about 87% or about 30% of the time in an earlier analysis of 450 to 600 of the donors. The presence/absence analyses assumed that sequencing depth was roughly uniform across donors, and that assumption may not be true. A few of the identified cytomegalovirus-associated TCR beta chains were confirmed in vitro to be specific for cytomegalovirus antigens. Only TCR beta chains were sequenced in this cohort, and the absence of alpha or paired-chain data limited detectable features. Several of the top co-occurrence clusters appeared to be linked to parvovirus B19, influenza, CMV and Epstein-Barr virus, according to a later analysis. The only immune exposure information available for the cohort was CMV serostatus. It was suggested by the authors that the approach could potentially be generalized to other disease states and immunological phenotypes. The earlier analysis of almost 600 of the donors excluded over 15 rarely observed V segments, including chromosome 9 orphons, because counts were too low. A total of roughly 160 TCR beta chains were listed by the study as associated with cytomegalovirus. In a later genetic analysis, fewer N-insertions in productive TCRs were reported among donors in an Asian-associated ancestry cluster than the approximately 670-donor mean. Assigning TCR associations to individual alleles was difficult when HLA alleles, especially DR and DQ, strongly co-occurred. The classifier was reported to diagnose cytomegalovirus status with high specificity and sensitivity in both the original and validation cohorts. Most CMV-associated TCR beta chains appeared to be HLA-restricted in a later analysis, and the HLA associations seemed to be driven largely by CMV exposure. Compared with equally common non-associated chains, HLA-associated TCR beta chains in a later analysis were more clonally expanded and had lower generation probabilities. Because HLA typing was unavailable for some donors at each locus, only the typed subset was used in association tests. A further reported finding was that TCR beta sequences accurately predicted the HLA-A and HLA-B alleles for most subjects in the first cohort. A later analysis found that TCR association rates varied across HLA loci, with DRB1 alleles showing the most associated TCRs and HLA-C alleles the fewest. Because the 87-base-pair reads could not distinguish some IMGT-functional V segments, including TRBV6-2 and TRBV6-3, those segments were excluded. A group of highly shared sequence variants was considered likely to be a technical artifact of the sequencing pipeline.

The library was prepared using the immunoSEQ multiplex PCR assay. A mixture of 60 forward primers for TCR Vbeta segments and 13 reverse primers for TCR Jbeta segments was used in the multiplex PCR. The CDR3 region of rearranged TCR beta genes was amplified from genomic DNA with a multiplex PCR assay. The Illumina HiSeq System was used to sequence the amplified TCR beta libraries as 87-base-pair reads. The source study handled its data this way. Across the roughly 700 repertoires, a later analysis counted 60 million to 90 million unique TCR beta chains, roughly 11 million of which were shared by at least two donors. Raw reads were error-corrected and collapsed into unique sequences by a nearest-neighbor algorithm in which closely related sequences were merged to remove PCR and sequencing errors. V, D and J gene segments were assigned by aligning CDR3 sequences to IMGT reference sequences. Each retained sequence needed at least a six-nucleotide match to both a V gene segment and a J gene segment. A rearrangement counted as productive if the CDR3 had no stop codons and remained in frame with V and J, and every other rearrangement counted as non-productive. CDR3 was defined according to IMGT convention as the region running from the second conserved V-encoded cysteine to the conserved J-encoded phenylalanine. Sequences without an unambiguous match to a single V gene segment were excluded from the earlier analysis of about 600 of the donors. In an earlier analysis of about 590 of the donors, a V segment was called functional when productive rearrangements were above 56.7%, and segregating when the standard deviation between donors exceeded 5%. A statistical classification framework was built to diagnose cytomegalovirus status from the catalog of TCR beta chain sequences. In a later analysis, V and J genes were assigned by comparing TCR nucleotide sequences against IMGT/GENE-DB human TR gene sequences. The TCRdist pipeline was used in a later analysis to assign CDR3 sequences and most-parsimonious VDJ recombination scenarios. In a later analysis, every TCR beta chain was defined by the combination of its CDR3 amino acid sequence and its V-gene family, and reads without a unique V-gene family were dropped. To address suspected cross-contamination and a sequencing artifact, a later analysis removed 450 to 700 highly shared, low-generation-probability nucleotide sequences. In a later analysis, a clonal expansion index was calculated for each public chain from normalized within-repertoire ranks of inferred template counts. In a later analysis, generation probabilities were computed with a VDJ recombination model fitted to out-of-frame rearrangements, and the resulting probabilities were checked against IGoR. Hypergeometric tests were used in a later analysis to score TCR-TCR, TCR-HLA and TCR-CMV co-occurrence, with a repertoire-size bias correction applied to the TCR pairs. A later analysis estimated false discovery rates by permuting HLA or CMV assignments 20 times. In a later analysis, co-occurring TCRs were grouped using DBSCAN, and TCRdist sequence similarity was added for clustering within HLA-allele-positive subsets. Repertoires with fewer than 30,000 or more than 120,000 public chains, plus five repertoires with anomalous nucleotide sharing, were excluded from co-occurrence clustering. Entries here come from immuneACCESS through TCRdb and include only in-frame sequences with V and J called. Some clones fail to appear in such tables; in the studies checked, an unresolved V gene covers under half of the shortfall, and the cause of the remainder is unknown. That table is the source of V, J and clone size, and D and trimming were worked out from the DNA. The sample table shows 60,000 to 90,000 clones, and less than 85% are seen once. The ten largest clonotypes hold roughly 10% of the sample.

Notes on this clone: What this receptor recognizes is not known. Base quality data are lacking; no much larger clone is found one base away.

The clonotype was recovered from a woman in her 50s in good health and CMV-seropositive. This chain joins TRBV28 to TRBJ1-1; 8 junctional bases match TRBD1. What was sequenced was PBMCs. The DNA reads TGTGCCAGCAGCCAAATACAGGGGGATGCCACTGAAGCTTTCTTT. Translation gives CASSQIQGDATEAFF.